These T cell receptor beta chains were read from a single sample in a study of technical replicates of blood from a few donors. Profiling relied on immunoSEQ multiplex PCR, and the TCRdb table lists in-frame clones only, not all of them. The repertoire holds some 77,000 clones, with 80% to 90% as singletons. Sequenced: PBMCs. The receptors shown here come from a human donor in good health. Some clones in this sample may be carry-over from other donors' samples. The CDR3 runs from the conserved cysteine through the conserved F or W.

TRBV29-1 | CSVLQGTEAFF
TRBV6-6 | CASTGTSGSYEQYF
TRBV5-1 | CASSLGLGTSGGNEQFF
TRBV9 | CASSFWAQGGDTQYF
TRBV30 | CAWSAGRAPQHF
TRBV2 | CASSGRGAYEQYF
TRBV18 | CASSLRDRVYF
TRBV5-1 | CASSLAWDTSGEKLFF
TRBV2 | CASNSGEETQYF
TRBV5-6 | CASSFGQGISSGTEAFF
TRBV5-6 | CASSSWGGSYNEQFF
TRBV5-4 | CASSSGQGAIMYEQYF
TRBV7-2 | CASSLAGQEESYTF
TRBV7-9 | CASSSLTVNTEAFF
TRBV29-1 | CSVAEQGVGNTEAFF
TRBV6-5 | CASRHDREYEQYF
TRBV25-1 | CASSNLNTEAFF